This T cell receptor (beta chain) was recorded in a study of tumor-infiltrating lymphocytes in oesophageal squamous cell carcinoma. This clonotype has a count of ten or more. TCRdb re-analysed the PCR reads in MiXCR, keeping a single row per CDR3 protein. Of over 10,000 distinct CDR3 sequences in the sample, 51% were seen once. Germline V gene lookup returns CDR1 KGHSH and CDR2 LQKENI. The CDR3 sequence is 14 residues long. The V end lost 1 base, the J end lost 5 bases, and 11 bases lay between the germline ends. This chain uses TRBV18 with TRBJ1-1, with D perhaps TRBD1 (5 bases). Sequences were obtained from blood. The TCR was taken from a female donor with esophageal squamous cell carcinoma. Here the CDR3 reads CASSPQGRVTEAFF. The CDR3, as DNA: TGTGCCAGCTCACCACAGGGGAGGGTGACTGAAGCTTTCTTT.